This T cell receptor beta chain was identified in a study of T cells in localized non-small cell lung cancer. Findings of the study overall: Without multi-region sequencing, intratumor heterogeneity could not be excluded.

Comment on this clone: Its matching antigen is unknown.

The method was immunoSEQ multiplex PCR; TCRdb's version includes in-frame clones alone and lacks a portion of them. The repertoire holds tens of thousands of clones, with approximately 84% as singletons. This receptor was taken from a man aged 35 to 70 with stage III lung adenocarcinoma. The sequenced sample was peripheral blood mononuclear cells, obtained before any cancer treatment.

The CDR3 is CASSDWQFHGYTF. CDR3 bases: TGTGCCAGCAGTGATTGGCAGTTTCATGGCTACACCTTC. The chain joins TRBV25-1 to TRBJ1-2; D call uncertain. CDR3 size: 13 residues. CDR1 MGHDK and CDR2 SYGVNS come from the germline V gene. The V gene lost 3 bases and the J gene lost 6 bases, with 11 bases spanning the gap.